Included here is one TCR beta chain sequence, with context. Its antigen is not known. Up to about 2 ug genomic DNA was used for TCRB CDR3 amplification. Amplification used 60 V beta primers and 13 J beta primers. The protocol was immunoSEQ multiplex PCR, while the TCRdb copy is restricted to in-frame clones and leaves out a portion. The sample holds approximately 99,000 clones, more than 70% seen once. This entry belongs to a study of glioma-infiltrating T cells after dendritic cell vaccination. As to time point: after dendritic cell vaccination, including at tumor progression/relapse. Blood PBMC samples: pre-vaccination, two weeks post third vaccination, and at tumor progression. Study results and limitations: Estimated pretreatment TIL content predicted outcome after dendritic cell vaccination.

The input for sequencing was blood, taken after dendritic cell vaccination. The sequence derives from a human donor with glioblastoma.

The CDR3 spells CSVESGGYGYTF. The CDR3 nucleotides are TGCAGCGTTGAATCAGGAGGCTATGGCTACACCTTC. The chain employs TRBV29-1 and TRBJ1-2, with D unclear. V gave up 2 bases and J gave up 4 bases, with 8 bases separating them. From germline, CDR1 is SQVTM and CDR2 ANQGSEA. The CDR3 loop spans 12 amino acids.